These 13 T cell receptor beta chains were all obtained from the same sample, sequenced in a study of blood T cell repertoires in COVID-19. TCRdb's table, derived via immunoSEQ multiplex PCR, lists solely in-frame clones and lacks some. The sample lists approximately 340,000 clones; about 89% were seen once. The sequenced sample consisted of PBMCs or T cells enriched from blood (not recorded which). Source of these receptors: a woman between 40 and 55 years old who had been exposed to COVID-19.

V and J are TRBV5-1 and TRBJ1-6, with 10 bases fitting TRBD1. This CDR3 comprises 20 residues. The germline CDR1 and CDR2 sequences are SGHRS and YFSETQ. J was trimmed by 0 bases and V by 3 bases; bases with no gene match: 12. CDR3 DNA sequence: TGCGCCAGCAGCTACATTAGACAGGGGGCGAAAAGCTCCTATAATTCACCCCTCCACTTT. As protein: CASSYIRQGAKSSYNSPLHF.

For the CDR3, the DNA is TGTGCCAGCAGCTTCGGCAGGGGGGATTTTGTTGGAAACACCATATATTTT. This codes for CASSFGRGDFVGNTIYF. The genes are TRBV13 and TRBJ1-3; 7 bases fit TRBD1. Germline assignment: CDR1 PRHDT and CDR2 FYEKMQ (reference sequence). The trim removed 3 bases at V and 3 bases at J, leaving 11 bases unmatched. CDR3 size: 17 residues. Based on the CDR3 plus reference TRBV13 and TRBJ1-3, the full variable domain is AAGVIQSPRHLIKEKRETATLKCYPIPRHDTVYWYQQGPGQDPQFLISFYEKMQSDKGSIPDRFSAQQFSDYHSELNMSSLELGDSALYFCASSFGRGDFVGNTIYFGEGSWLTVV.

V and J are TRBV24-1 and TRBJ2-7, with TRBD2 matching over 8 bases. Germline loops: CDR1 KGHDR, CDR2 SFDVKD. The CDR3 contains 13 residues. With V trimmed by 5 bases and J by 5 bases, 4 bases remained unmatched. The CDR3 bases are TGTGCCACCAGTGGATCAGCGGGAGACGAGCAGTACTTC. This codes for CATSGSAGDEQYF.

In its sample, this clone was seen a few times. The chain uses TRBV30 and TRBJ1-4; 7 bases are a match to TRBD1. Per the germline V gene, CDR1 is GTSNPN and CDR2 is SVGIG (reference sequence). The J segment lost 7 bases and the V segment lost 3 bases, leaving 8 bases of the junction unmatched. CDR3 size: 14 residues. The CDR3 reads CAWSPTGWGEKLFF. CDR3 DNA: TGTGCCTGGAGCCCGACAGGGTGGGGTGAAAAACTGTTTTTT.

This clone appeared once. The chain combines TRBV6-6 with TRBJ1-4, with D hard to call. The length of the CDR3 is 15 residues. The germline gives CDR1 MNHNY, CDR2 SVGAGI (reference sequence). V shed 5 bases and J shed 8 bases, with 18 bases lying between them. DNA for the CDR3: TGTGCCAGCAGTCTAATACCTACGCCGTGGGAAAAACTGTTTTTT. As protein: CASSLIPTPWEKLFF.

The chain joins TRBV3-1 (or the pseudogene TRBV3-2) to TRBJ2-7; 9 bases fit TRBD1. The CDR3 loop spans 15 amino acids. Per germline, CDR1 LGHDT and CDR2 YNNKEL (reference sequence). V gave up 2 bases and J gave up 7 bases; unmatched junction bases: 9. CDR3 sequence (DNA): TGTGCCAGCAGCCAAAGCGTACAGGGGGCGCGTGAGCAGTACTTC. Residues: CASSQSVQGAREQYF.

The rearrangement uses TRBV27 and TRBJ1-5, with D possibly TRBD1 on 6 matching bases. V lost 3 bases to trimming and J lost 2 bases, with 17 bases between them. Germline V lookup: CDR1 MNHEY, CDR2 SMNVEV (reference sequence). The CDR3 extends over 17 amino acids. The DNA for the CDR3 is TGTGCCAGCAGTTTTTACGGCGTACAGGGAGGCAATCAGCCCCAGCATTTT. As protein: CASSFYGVQGGNQPQHF.

The gene calls are TRBV15 and TRBJ2-7; TRBD1 agrees at 9 bases. CDR3 length: 16 residues. V shed 1 base and J 0 bases; nucleotides not matched to a gene: 4. CDR1 is LNHNV, CDR2 YYDKDF, per germline (reference sequence). The CDR3 spells CATSRVRTGDSYEQYF. CDR3 in DNA: TGTGCCACCAGCAGAGTAAGGACAGGGGACTCCTACGAGCAGTACTTC.

This rearrangement joins TRBV3-1 (or the pseudogene TRBV3-2) to TRBJ2-2; 10 bases agree with TRBD2. Germline-derived CDR1 and CDR2 are LGHDT and YNNKEL (reference sequence). The CDR3 is made up of 15 amino acids. The trim removed 2 bases at V and 4 bases at J, leaving 1 base unmatched. CDR3 bases: TGTGCCAGCAGCCAAAGCGGGGGGGGCACCGGGGAGCTGTTTTTT. Its translation is CASSQSGGGTGELFF.

The rearrangement links TRBV19 to TRBJ2-7, with 7 bases identical to TRBD1. CDR3 size: 14 residues. After removal of 4 bases from V and 3 bases from J, the junction contained 6 bases not matched to a gene. Germline CDR1 is LNHDA and CDR2 is SQIVND (reference sequence). The CDR3 loop reads CASSTGTAFYEQYF. The CDR3 DNA sequence: TGTGCCAGTAGTACCGGGACAGCCTTCTACGAGCAGTACTTC.

The chain employs TRBV29-1 and TRBJ2-1; D possibly corresponds to TRBD1 (5 bases). The CDR3 extends over 12 amino acids. CDR1 is SQVTM and CDR2 is ANQGSEA in the germline V gene. V was pared by 0 bases and J by 13 bases, with 13 bases between. CDR3 sequence (DNA): TGCAGCGTTGAAGATAGGCGGCAGGGCCAGTTCTTC. Translating gives CSVEDRRQGQFF.

The chain combines TRBV27 with TRBJ2-7, with a tentative D call TRBD1 (5 bases). Germline-derived CDR1 and CDR2 are MNHEY and SMNVEV (reference sequence). This CDR3 is built from 13 residues. Trimming removed 2 bases at V and 6 bases at J, with 11 bases between. The chain's CDR3 is CASSLQGYSEQYF. The CDR3 nucleotides read TGTGCCAGCAGTTTACAGGGTTATAGCGAGCAGTACTTC.

The chain carries TRBV24-1 and TRBJ2-1; D remains ambiguous. Germline V CDR1 and CDR2: KGHDR, SFDVKD. The CDR3 is 13 amino acids. The V and J ends lost 2 bases and 6 bases respectively, with 7 bases between them. CDR3 amino acids: CATSDSNSNEQFF. In DNA, the CDR3 is TGTGCCACCAGTGATTCGAACAGCAATGAGCAGTTCTTC.